These 30 T cell receptor beta chains share one sample of origin, sequenced in a study of beta chain features in type 1 diabetes. As every portion of the isolated RNA was reverse transcribed, the sequencing read expressed TCRB transcripts. The method was immunoSEQ multiplex PCR; TCRdb's version includes in-frame clones alone and lacks a portion of them. The data hold 300,000 to 450,000 clones, with over 10% observed a single time. The sequenced sample was naive CD4+ T cells from blood. These receptor sequences come from a man aged 18 to 29 in good health.

This clone has only a few counts. The chain carries TRBV18 and TRBJ2-7; TRBD1 might be the D (5 bases). The CDR3 is 16 residues long. V was clipped by 3 bases and J by 2 bases, with 17 bases between them. Germline values: CDR1 KGHSH, CDR2 LQKENI. CDR3 sequence reads: CASSPFGQGIAYEQYF. The CDR3 region has the DNA TGTGCCAGCTCACCCTTTGGGCAGGGTATTGCCTACGAGCAGTACTTC.

The V and J genes are TRBV28 and TRBJ2-7, with TRBD2 identical over 9 bases. V was clipped by 7 bases and J by 3 bases; unmatched bases: 1. CDR1 and CDR2 (germline): MDHEN, SYDVKM. The CDR3 runs 12 residues. The CDR3 coding sequence is TGTGCCAGCACGACTAGCGGCTACGAGCAGTACTTC. This encodes CASTTSGYEQYF.

This chain links TRBV19 with TRBJ1-5, with D possibly TRBD1 on 6 matching bases. Germline CDR1 reads LNHDA; CDR2 reads SQIVND (reference sequence). V lost 6 bases and J 0 bases, leaving 18 bases between the germline ends. This CDR3 spans 17 amino acids. The CDR3 reads CASSIRQVPYSNQPQHF. The CDR3 DNA follows: TGTGCCAGTAGCATTCGACAGGTCCCGTATAGCAATCAGCCCCAGCATTTT.

This clone appeared a few times. V gene TRBV11-1 combines with J gene TRBJ2-5, with a tentative D call TRBD1 (6 bases). Trimming stripped 7 bases from V and 2 bases from J, with 11 bases between. Germline V lookup: CDR1 SGHAT, CDR2 FQDESV (reference sequence). This CDR3 is built from 13 residues. The CDR3 protein is CASTSTGQETQYF. In DNA form, the CDR3 reads TGTGCCAGCACATCGACAGGACAAGAGACCCAGTACTTC.

This clone was counted only a few times. The J gene is TRBJ2-1, the V gene TRBV5-1, with D perhaps matching TRBD1 (6 bases). The CDR3 contains 16 residues. Trimming removed 4 bases at V and 9 bases at J, with 23 bases between. Germline V gene lookup returns CDR1 SGHRS and CDR2 YFSETQ. This chain's CDR3 is CASSDQSGTSGAEQFF. The CDR3 DNA reads TGCGCCAGCAGCGACCAGTCCGGGACATCCGGAGCTGAGCAGTTCTTC.

V usage is TRBV14 and J usage is TRBJ2-7, with TRBD1 identical over 7 bases. Per the germline V gene, CDR1 is SGHDN and CDR2 is FVKESK. V lost 6 bases and J lost 6; bases outside the gene matches: 8. The CDR3 sequence is 13 residues long. CDR3 coding DNA: TGTGCCAGCAGTCGTACAGGGGTGGGCGAGCAGTACTTC. It codes for CASSRTGVGEQYF.

The chain joins TRBV18 to TRBJ1-5, with 8 bases identical to TRBD1. V shed 6 bases, J shed 6 bases, and the junction held 13 bases outside the gene matches. The germline CDR1 and CDR2 sequences are KGHSH and LQKENI. The CDR3 is 16 amino acids. As DNA, the CDR3 is TGTGCCAGCTCCCCTATGGGGACAGGATATGGTCAGCCCCAGCATTTT. Protein sequence: CASSPMGTGYGQPQHF.

This clone has ten or more counts. This sequence joins TRBV23-1 and TRBJ2-7; unclear D gene. TRBV23-1 is given ORF status, its function remaining uncertain. Trimming cost V 0 bases and J 2 bases, with 5 bases left between them. The CDR3 is 13 residues long. The CDR3 region is CASSQSHTYEQYF. The DNA of the CDR3 is TGCGCCAGCAGTCAATCGCACACCTACGAGCAGTACTTC.

A few counts support this clone. V gene TRBV30 combines with J gene TRBJ2-3, with 9 bases lining up with TRBD1. Trimming took 4 bases from V and 0 from J; bases not matched to a gene: 14. There are 18 residues in the CDR3. Looked up from germline, CDR1 is GTSNPN and CDR2 is SVGIG (reference sequence). CDR3 in amino acids: CAWTPGLTGGISTDTQYF. The CDR3 DNA follows: TGTGCCTGGACCCCCGGATTGACAGGGGGAATTAGCACAGATACGCAGTATTTT.

Points on this clone: Other nucleotide sequences from this sample produce the same CDR3. The J gene is TRBJ1-2, the V gene TRBV30; the D gene is possibly TRBD1 (6 bases). This CDR3 comprises 12 residues. V lost 3 bases, J lost 3 bases, and 8 bases lay in between. Looked up from germline, CDR1 is GTSNPN and CDR2 is SVGIG (reference sequence). The CDR3 DNA is TGTGCCTGGAGCCCAGGGGACTATGGCTACACCTTC. Amino acids: CAWSPGDYGYTF.

This clone was recorded a few times. The chain combines TRBV7-2 with TRBJ2-7, with 7 bases lining up with TRBD1. The CDR3 length is 15 residues. Germline V gene lookup returns CDR1 SGHTA and CDR2 FQGNSA. V lost 4 bases and J lost 4; bases outside the gene matches: 10. Written as DNA, the CDR3 is TGTGCCAGCAGCTCGGCGGACAGGTTGGGTTACGAGCAGTACTTC. Protein product: CASSSADRLGYEQYF.

The chain has TRBV30 and TRBJ2-6; maybe TRBD1 (5 bases). Trimming removed 4 bases at V and 1 base at J, with 8 bases between. Germline V CDR1 and CDR2: GTSNPN, SVGIG (reference sequence). This CDR3 region has 14 residues. This chain's CDR3 is CAWTGWSGANVLTF. The DNA for the CDR3 is TGTGCCTGGACAGGGTGGTCTGGGGCCAACGTCCTGACTTTC.

V is TRBV9 and J is TRBJ2-2; perhaps TRBD1 as D (5 bases). The CDR3 loop spans 14 amino acids. The germline gives CDR1 SGDLS, CDR2 YYNGEE. V was shortened by 3 bases and J by 6 bases, with 12 bases between the two germline ends. The CDR3 spells CASSEAGQAGELFF. The CDR3 bases are TGTGCCAGCAGCGAGGCAGGGCAGGCCGGGGAGCTGTTTTTT.

The chain is built from TRBV2 and TRBJ1-5; TRBD1 agrees at 8 bases. Germline loops: CDR1 SNHLY, CDR2 FYNNEI. V gave up 6 bases and J gave up 4 bases; unmatched junction bases: 5. This CDR3 has 14 residues. CDR3 residues: CASSETGVNQPQHF. CDR3 coding DNA: TGTGCCAGCAGCGAGACAGGGGTAAATCAGCCCCAGCATTTT.

This clone was counted between two and nine times. The chain recombines TRBV4-3 with TRBJ2-7; TRBD1 matches 8 bases. Looked up from germline, CDR1 is LGHNA and CDR2 is YSLEER. V gave up 3 bases and J gave up 1 base; unmatched junction bases: 11. The CDR3 length is 17 residues. The CDR3 nucleotides read TGCGCCAGCAGCCAGAGTTACGGGACAGGCCTGTCCTACGAGCAGTACTTC. It yields the protein CASSQSYGTGLSYEQYF.

There are a few counts of this clone. The genes are TRBV28 and TRBJ2-1; D remains unclear. There are 12 residues in the CDR3. V shed 3 bases and J shed 8 bases, with 8 bases lying between them. The V gene's germline CDR1 is MDHEN and CDR2 SYDVKM. The CDR3 protein is CASSLVLDEQFF. The CDR3 DNA sequence: TGTGCCAGCAGTTTGGTACTCGATGAGCAGTTCTTC.

This clone has a handful of counts. The genes are TRBV19 and TRBJ2-3, with D possibly TRBD2 on 6 matching bases. CDR1 LNHDA and CDR2 SQIVND come from the germline V gene (reference sequence). The V end was cut by 5 bases, the J end by 6 bases, with 21 bases between. The CDR3 covers 16 residues. This CDR3 reads CASSPRREFVSDTQYF. The CDR3 coding sequence is TGTGCCAGTAGTCCCCGTCGGGAGTTTGTTTCGGATACGCAGTATTTT.

V is TRBV5-4 and J is TRBJ1-1, with D perhaps matching TRBD1 (5 bases). CDR1 is SGHNT, CDR2 YYREEE, per germline (reference sequence). V was cut by 0 bases and J by 5 bases, with 8 bases left in between. The CDR3 covers 13 residues. DNA of the CDR3: TGTGCCAGCAGCTTGGCAGGGTTGACTGAAGCTTTCTTT. It codes for CASSLAGLTEAFF.

The chain recombines TRBV7-2 with TRBJ2-3; 7 bases agree with TRBD2. The CDR3 extends over 15 amino acids. The J segment lost 4 bases and the V segment lost 5 bases, leaving 9 bases of the junction unmatched. Looked up from germline, CDR1 is SGHTA and CDR2 is FQGNSA. The CDR3 is CASSSGARHPDTQYF. The CDR3 DNA sequence: TGTGCCAGCAGCAGCGGGGCGAGGCATCCAGATACGCAGTATTTT.

The CDR3 region has the DNA TGTGCCAGCAGCGTAGGACATCGGATAATTTCACCCCTCCACTTT. Translating it yields CASSVGHRIISPLHF. The chain combines TRBV9 with TRBJ1-6; the D is unclear. The V gene's germline CDR1 is SGDLS and CDR2 YYNGEE. This CDR3 has 15 residues. V was cut by 0 bases and J by 9 bases, with 13 bases left in between. Using reference TRBV9 and TRBJ1-6 for the parts outside the CDR3, the full variable domain is DSGVTQTPKHLITATGQRVTLRCSPRSGDLSVYWYQQSLDQGLQFLIQYYNGEERAKGNILERFSAQQFPDLHSELNLSSLELGDSALYFCASSVGHRIISPLHFGNGTRLTVT.

The chain has TRBV7-3 and TRBJ2-1; a possible D gene is TRBD2 (5 bases). Germline V gene data show CDR1 as SGHTA and CDR2 as FQGTGA. The CDR3 has 15 residues. With 6 bases removed from V and 1 base from J, the gap between germline ends came to 13 bases. CDR3 sequence: CASSPAPGSYNEQFF. The DNA of the CDR3 is TGTGCCAGCAGTCCCGCCCCGGGGTCCTACAATGAGCAGTTCTTC.

This clone was seen only a few times. The rearrangement links TRBV13 to TRBJ1-3, with D possibly being TRBD1 (5 bases). CDR3 length equals 16 residues. V lost 4 bases to trimming and J lost 2 bases, with 15 bases between them. Germline values: CDR1 PRHDT, CDR2 FYEKMQ (reference sequence). The CDR3 reads CASSYGGFATGNTIYF. The CDR3 DNA is TGTGCCAGCAGCTACGGGGGTTTTGCAACTGGAAACACCATATATTTT.

This chain joins TRBV23-1 and TRBJ2-2; a possible D gene is TRBD2 (7 bases). TRBV23-1 has ORF status, its function being uncertain. Trimming removed 1 base at V and 8 bases at J, with 20 bases between. The CDR3 length is 17 residues. This chain's CDR3 is CASSQWVRGGVFGELFF. The CDR3 nucleotides read TGCGCCAGCAGTCAATGGGTCCGCGGGGGCGTTTTTGGGGAGCTGTTTTTT.

This clone was seen a handful of times. The rearrangement joins TRBV25-1 to TRBJ2-5; TRBD1 agrees at 7 bases. After removal of 6 bases from V and 5 bases from J, the junction contained 6 bases not matched to a gene. The CDR3 length is 13 residues. The V gene's germline CDR1 is MGHDK and CDR2 SYGVNS. The DNA for the CDR3 is TGTGCCAGCAGCAGACAGGGCCTGGAGACCCAGTACTTC. Translated, it gives CASSRQGLETQYF.

Regarding this clone: One end of the junction does not line up with germline, which may come from a read error. The chain recombines TRBV7-9 with TRBJ2-3; 8 bases are a match to TRBD1. Germline V gives CDR1 SEHNR, CDR2 FQNEAQ (reference sequence). The CDR3 consists of 14 residues. CDR3 residues: CASSPALGTGTQYF. The CDR3, as DNA: TGTGCCAGCAGCCCGGCGCTGGGGACAGGTACGCAGTATTTT. Combining the CDR3 with reference TRBV7-9 and TRBJ2-3 gives the whole variable domain DTGVSQNPRHKITKRGQNVTFRCDPISEHNRLYWYRQTLGQGPEFLTYFQNEAQLEKSRLLSDRFSAERPKGSFSTLEIQRTEQGDSAMYLCASSPALGTGTQYFGPGTRLTVL.

This clone was found a few times. The genes are TRBV5-1 and TRBJ2-1; 9 bases align to TRBD1. Germline CDR1 SGHRS, CDR2 YFSETQ. The CDR3 has 15 amino acids. The ends lost 5 bases at V and 5 bases at J; junction bases unmatched: 8. CDR3 loop: CASRSTGGYHNEQFF. For the CDR3, the DNA is TGCGCCAGCAGGAGTACAGGGGGCTACCACAATGAGCAGTTCTTC.

This clone showed up just a few times. The chain employs TRBV15 and TRBJ1-6, with D uncertain. Germline CDR1 reads LNHNV; CDR2 reads YYDKDF (reference sequence). The CDR3 sequence is 12 residues long. V lost 0 bases and J lost 15, with 9 bases in between. The CDR3 loop is CATSRDGQFLHF. The CDR3 DNA reads TGTGCCACCAGCAGAGATGGCCAGTTCCTCCACTTT.

This clone has more than one count but fewer than ten. The same CDR3 arises from other DNA sequences in this sample as well. V is TRBV28 and J is TRBJ2-1; 8 positions agree with TRBD2. The CDR3 is made up of 15 amino acids. V trimming: 4 bases; J trimming: 0 bases; junction bases outside the gene matches: 2. The germline V gene encodes CDR1 MDHEN and CDR2 SYDVKM. The CDR3 spells CASSSGGGSYNEQFF. CDR3 DNA sequence: TGTGCCAGCAGTTCGGGGGGGGGCTCCTACAATGAGCAGTTCTTC.

A few counts support this clone. The gene calls are TRBV5-1 and TRBJ2-4; 14 bases match TRBD2. With V trimmed by 4 bases and J by 3 bases, 6 bases remained unmatched. Germline V CDR1 and CDR2: SGHRS, YFSETQ. This CDR3 has 17 amino acids. CDR3: CASSGGTSGSVKNIQYF. The CDR3 DNA is TGCGCCAGCAGCGGAGGGACTAGCGGGAGTGTCAAAAACATTCAGTACTTC.

This clone was picked up a small number of times. The gene calls are TRBV7-8 and TRBJ2-5; D is unresolved. The CDR3 has 12 amino acids. CDR1 is SGHVS and CDR2 is FQNEAQ in the germline V gene. The V gene lost 0 bases and the J gene lost 5 bases, with 4 bases spanning the gap. The CDR3 reads CASSLAEETQYF. The CDR3 nucleotides read TGTGCCAGCAGCTTAGCGGAGGAGACCCAGTACTTC.